The rows below give T cell receptor beta chains drawn from one sample of a study of patients and donors after allogeneic stem cell transplantation. TCRdb redid the calling of the RT-PCR reads with MiXCR, one entry per CDR3 protein. The table includes hundreds of thousands of distinct CDR3 sequences, approximately 14% detected once. The sequencing input was blood, either unsorted or a sorted T cell fraction (not recorded which). The receptors were sampled from a human donor who was either an allogeneic HSCT recipient or a stem cell or donor lymphocyte infusion donor (not recorded which). It is not recorded whose cells these are; they may come from a transplant donor. Both conserved end residues are part of each CDR3. The D gene is left open where the match is weak. The size of a clone is reported for some rows only, either as once, few or many, or as a class for expanded clones.

V: TRBV7-7
D: .
J: TRBJ2-7
size: .
CDR3: CASLVYEQYF
DNA: TGTGCCAGCTTAGTATACGAGCAGTACTTC

V: TRBV20-1
D: .
J: TRBJ2-1
size: medium-sized
CDR3: CSAQSWRMYNEQFF
DNA: TGCAGTGCCCAGAGTTGGCGAATGTACAATGAGCAGTTCTTC

V: TRBV5-1
D: .
J: TRBJ1-5
size: many
CDR3: CASSLTGQSNQPQHF
DNA: TGCGCCAGCAGCTTGACAGGGCAAAGCAATCAGCCCCAGCATTTT

V: TRBV5-4
D: TRBD2
J: TRBJ2-1
size: .
CDR3: CASSYLAGGQDEQFF
DNA: TGTGCCAGCAGCTACCTGGCGGGGGGGCAGGATGAGCAGTTCTTC

V: TRBV20-1
D: TRBD1
J: TRBJ2-3
size: once
CDR3: CSGVRGGGTDTQYF
DNA: TGCAGTGGAGTAAGAGGGGGCGGGACAGATACGCAGTATTTT

V: TRBV9
D: .
J: TRBJ2-2
size: few
CDR3: CASSPRMTGELFF
DNA: TGTGCCAGCAGCCCCCGTATGACCGGGGAGCTGTTTTTT

V: TRBV20-1
D: TRBD1
J: TRBJ2-5
size: many
CDR3: CSAVGQGQETQYF
DNA: TGCAGTGCTGTTGGACAGGGGCAAGAGACCCAGTACTTC

V: TRBV2
D: .
J: TRBJ2-7
size: few
CDR3: CASSGGRRAYEQYF
DNA: TGTGCCAGCAGTGGGGGTCGGAGAGCCTACGAGCAGTACTTC

V: TRBV6-1
D: .
J: TRBJ1-5
size: .
CDR3: CASSEAGGPNQPQHF
DNA: TGTGCCAGCAGTGAAGCGGGGGGCCCCAATCAGCCCCAGCATTTT

V: TRBV2
D: .
J: TRBJ2-1
size: many
CDR3: CASSNGEQFF
DNA: TGTGCCAGCAGCAATGGTGAGCAGTTCTTC

V: TRBV11-2
D: TRBD2
J: TRBJ2-1
size: few
CDR3: CASSPGTITYNEQFF
DNA: TGTGCCAGCAGCCCCGGGACTATAACCTACAATGAGCAGTTCTTC

V: TRBV24-1
D: TRBD2
J: TRBJ2-1
size: few
CDR3: CATSDFASGKTRDEQFF
DNA: TGTGCCACCAGTGATTTTGCCAGCGGGAAGACTAGGGATGAGCAGTTCTTC

V: TRBV6-2/TRBV6-3
D: TRBD1
J: TRBJ2-5
size: .
CDR3: CASSYRGGRETQYF
DNA: TGTGCCAGCAGTTATAGAGGGGGCCGGGAGACCCAGTACTTC

V: TRBV5-1
D: TRBD1
J: TRBJ1-1
size: few
CDR3: CASSLRSGQGMNTEAFF
DNA: TGCGCCAGCAGCTTGAGGTCGGGACAGGGTATGAACACTGAAGCTTTCTTT

V: TRBV24-1
D: TRBD1
J: TRBJ2-1
size: few
CDR3: CATSLTGGASDNEQFF
DNA: TGTGCCACCAGTTTAACAGGGGGCGCGAGTGATAATGAGCAGTTCTTC

V: TRBV16
D: .
J: TRBJ2-2
size: few
CDR3: CASSRDRGELFF
DNA: TGTGCCAGCAGTCGCGACCGGGGGGAGCTGTTTTTT

V: TRBV20-1
D: .
J: TRBJ2-3
size: .
CDR3: CSARVFGTTDTQYF
DNA: TGCAGTGCTAGAGTATTCGGTACCACAGATACGCAGTATTTT

V: TRBV20-1
D: TRBD2
J: TRBJ2-7
size: few
CDR3: CSAAFLAAGHEQYF
DNA: TGCAGTGCCGCTTTCCTAGCGGCGGGCCACGAGCAGTACTTC

V: TRBV6-1
D: .
J: TRBJ2-7
size: .
CDR3: CASSRAWGNEQYF
DNA: TGTGCCAGCAGCCGGGCCTGGGGGAATGAGCAGTACTTC

V: TRBV6-2/TRBV6-3
D: .
J: TRBJ2-1
size: .
CDR3: CASSPDTAGNEQFF
DNA: TGTGCCAGCAGCCCGGACACCGCGGGCAATGAGCAGTTCTTC

V: TRBV20-1
D: TRBD1
J: TRBJ1-6
size: few
CDR3: CSASPRGTANSPLHF
DNA: TGCAGTGCTAGTCCCCGCGGGACAGCTAATTCACCCCTCCACTTT

V: TRBV11-2
D: .
J: TRBJ2-1
size: many
CDR3: CASSLERRTHEQFF
DNA: TGTGCCAGCAGCTTAGAACGGCGAACCCATGAGCAGTTCTTC

V: TRBV19
D: TRBD1
J: TRBJ2-5
size: .
CDR3: CASSIAVTGDETQYF
DNA: TGTGCCAGTAGTATAGCCGTGACAGGGGATGAGACCCAGTACTTC

V: TRBV29-1
D: .
J: TRBJ1-1
size: many
CDR3: CSVGGGEGRGTEAFF
DNA: TGCAGCGTTGGGGGGGGTGAGGGAAGAGGGACTGAAGCTTTCTTT

V: TRBV9
D: TRBD1
J: TRBJ1-1
size: few
CDR3: CASSVQGGLNTEAFF
DNA: TGTGCCAGCAGCGTACAGGGGGGCTTGAACACTGAAGCTTTCTTT

V: TRBV18
D: .
J: TRBJ2-5
size: .
CDR3: CASSSITSAQETQYF
DNA: TGTGCCAGCTCATCCATCACGAGCGCCCAAGAGACCCAGTACTTC

V: TRBV11-3
D: TRBD2
J: TRBJ2-1
size: few
CDR3: CASSLAGAGGNNEQFF
DNA: TGTGCCAGCAGCTTAGCGGGGGCGGGAGGGAACAATGAGCAGTTCTTC

V: TRBV4-2
D: .
J: TRBJ1-1
size: many
CDR3: CASSQAGTGNTEAFF
DNA: TGTGCCAGCAGCCAAGCAGGAACAGGTAACACTGAAGCTTTCTTT

V: TRBV24-1
D: .
J: TRBJ2-3
size: .
CDR3: CATSRPRQGPDTQYF
DNA: TGTGCCACCAGCCGCCCCCGGCAGGGACCAGATACGCAGTATTTT

V: TRBV12-3/TRBV12-4
D: .
J: TRBJ2-2
size: many
CDR3: CASSLFPHTGELFF
DNA: TGTGCCAGCAGTTTATTCCCTCACACCGGGGAGCTGTTTTTT

V: TRBV2
D: .
J: TRBJ1-2
size: many
CDR3: CASSGFGGNYGYTF
DNA: TGTGCCAGCAGTGGCTTCGGGGGGAACTATGGCTACACCTTC

V: TRBV30
D: TRBD2
J: TRBJ2-7
size: few
CDR3: CAWSVPRASGATYEQYF
DNA: TGTGCCTGGAGTGTACCCCGCGCTAGCGGGGCCACCTACGAGCAGTACTTC

V: TRBV6-2/TRBV6-3
D: .
J: TRBJ2-1
size: few
CDR3: CASKGRGQRYNEQFF
DNA: TGTGCCAGCAAGGGCAGAGGACAGAGATACAATGAGCAGTTCTTC

V: TRBV20-1
D: .
J: TRBJ1-2
size: .
CDR3: CSAREIRSPRGYTF
DNA: TGCAGTGCTAGAGAGATCAGATCTCCGCGCGGCTACACCTTC

V: TRBV3-1
D: .
J: TRBJ2-7
size: many
CDR3: CASSQVGWGRVHEQYF
DNA: TGTGCCAGCAGCCAAGTAGGGTGGGGCCGAGTTCACGAGCAGTACTTC

V: TRBV5-1
D: .
J: TRBJ2-7
size: .
CDR3: CASSLAGTFYEQYF
DNA: TGCGCCAGCAGCTTGGCGGGCACTTTCTACGAGCAGTACTTC

V: TRBV15
D: .
J: TRBJ2-3
size: .
CDR3: CATSRDVMSVGVLQPDTQYF
DNA: TGTGCCACCAGCAGAGATGTTATGTCGGTGGGAGTTCTCCAGCCAGATACGCAGTATTTT

V: TRBV20-1
D: .
J: TRBJ2-6
size: .
CDR3: CSAYPPSGANVLTF
DNA: TGCAGTGCTTACCCACCCTCTGGGGCCAACGTCCTGACTTTC

V: TRBV2
D: .
J: TRBJ1-5
size: .
CDR3: CASSEGPNQPQHF
DNA: TGTGCCAGCAGTGAAGGACCAAATCAGCCCCAGCATTTT

V: TRBV5-1
D: .
J: TRBJ2-7
size: many
CDR3: CASSLGRGITYEQYF
DNA: TGCGCCAGCAGCCTGGGCCGGGGTATCACCTACGAGCAGTACTTC

V: TRBV19
D: TRBD1
J: TRBJ2-7
size: .
CDR3: CASSSGQGGFYEQYF
DNA: TGTGCCAGTAGTAGTGGACAGGGTGGATTCTACGAGCAGTACTTC

V: TRBV6-5
D: .
J: TRBJ2-6
size: .
CDR3: CASSYSQGGGANVLTF
DNA: TGTGCCAGCAGTTACTCACAGGGTGGTGGGGCCAACGTCCTGACTTTC